A single sample is the source of the 10 T cell receptor beta chains below, sequenced in a study of T cell responses to AZD1222 COVID-19 vaccine. The assay was immunoSEQ multiplex PCR, and TCRdb's table has in-frame clones only and misses some. The sample has around 110,000 clones, roughly 87% seen once. The sequenced sample was peripheral blood, obtained 28 days after the second AZD1222 dose. The receptor set was obtained from an adult who received the AZD1222 COVID-19 vaccine.

CDR3 loop: CASSEGTGMNTEAFF. The CDR3 nucleotides are TGTGCCAGCAGTGAAGGTACGGGAATGAACACTGAAGCTTTCTTT. This chain joins TRBV2 and TRBJ1-1, with D uncertain. The CDR3 extends over 15 amino acids. V lost 1 base to trimming and J lost 0 bases, with 9 bases between them. The germline V gene has CDR1 SNHLY and CDR2 FYNNEI.

V usage is TRBV6-2 or TRBV6-3 and J usage is TRBJ2-1, with 13 bases identical to TRBD2. CDR1 MNHEY and CDR2 SVGEGT come from the germline V gene. There are 17 residues in the CDR3. J lost 4 bases, V lost 0 bases, and 3 bases had no gene match. This CDR3 reads CASSYSRTSGGYNEQFF. The CDR3, as DNA: TGTGCCAGCAGTTACTCTAGGACTAGCGGGGGTTACAATGAGCAGTTCTTC.

The gene calls are TRBV7-8 and TRBJ2-1; D unresolved. The CDR3 extends over 15 amino acids. Trimming cost V 5 bases and J 2 bases, with 13 bases left between them. Looked up from germline, CDR1 is SGHVS and CDR2 is FQNEAQ. The DNA for the CDR3 is TGTGCCAGCAGCGAATCCCATGGGGCCTACAATGAGCAGTTCTTC. Translated: CASSESHGAYNEQFF.

This chain links TRBV6-2 or TRBV6-3 with TRBJ2-2; D gene uncertain. The ends were cut back, 4 bases at V and 4 bases at J, with 10 bases in the middle. CDR1 MNHEY and CDR2 SVGEGT come from the germline V gene. The CDR3 covers 14 residues. The CDR3 protein is CASSSRVPTGELFF. CDR3 DNA: TGTGCCAGCAGTTCTCGGGTCCCCACCGGGGAGCTGTTTTTT.

This chain's CDR3 is CASSYLDTQYF. CDR3 in DNA: TGTGCCAGCAGCTACTTGGATACGCAGTATTTT. V and J are TRBV7-2 and TRBJ2-3; D is unresolved. This CDR3 has 11 amino acids. Germline V CDR1 and CDR2: SGHTA, FQGNSA. V was pared by 4 bases and J by 6 bases, with 5 bases between.

The gene calls are TRBV5-1 and TRBJ1-1; TRBD1 is a possible D gene (6 bases). Germline CDR1 is SGHRS and CDR2 is YFSETQ. V was clipped by 3 bases and J by 4 bases, with 13 bases between them. The CDR3 is 14 residues long. DNA of the CDR3: TGCGCCAGCAGCTCCACAGGGTACGGCACTGAAGCTTTCTTT. It codes for CASSSTGYGTEAFF.

The genes are TRBV6-5 and TRBJ2-7; no clear D. The ends were cut back, 2 bases at V and 3 bases at J, with 17 bases in the middle. The CDR3 is 16 amino acids. The germline gives CDR1 MNHEY, CDR2 SVGAGI. The CDR3 spells CASSYTYGRVRYEQYF. The CDR3 DNA follows: TGTGCCAGCAGTTACACTTACGGCCGGGTCCGCTACGAGCAGTACTTC.

V and J are TRBV14 and TRBJ1-4; D ambiguous. With 2 bases removed from V and 6 bases from J, the gap between germline ends came to 10 bases. Germline assignment: CDR1 SGHDN and CDR2 FVKESK. The CDR3 extends over 14 amino acids. The CDR3 reads CASSQLDGYEKLFF. DNA for the CDR3: TGTGCCAGCAGCCAACTAGATGGATATGAAAAACTGTTTTTT.

This sequence joins TRBV7-9 and TRBJ1-1; D not certain. Trimming took off 1 base at V and 1 base at J, with 4 bases between the two ends. From germline, CDR1 is SEHNR and CDR2 FQNEAQ (reference sequence). The CDR3 is 13 amino acids. The CDR3 DNA follows: TGTGCCAGCAGCTTAGTAGGGAACACTGAAGCTTTCTTT. Translated, it gives CASSLVGNTEAFF.

The V gene is TRBV13, the J gene TRBJ2-1; D may be TRBD1 (5 bases). Germline CDR1 PRHDT, CDR2 FYEKMQ (reference sequence). V was cut by 7 bases and J by 6 bases, with 19 bases left in between. This CDR3 comprises 15 residues. The CDR3 region is CASKDWGRGGNEQFF. CDR3 DNA sequence: TGTGCCAGCAAAGACTGGGGTAGGGGCGGCAATGAGCAGTTCTTC. Full variable domain (rest looked up from reference TRBV13 and TRBJ2-1): AAGVIQSPRHLIKEKRETATLKCYPIPRHDTVYWYQQGPGQDPQFLISFYEKMQSDKGSIPDRFSAQQFSDYHSELNMSSLELGDSALYFCASKDWGRGGNEQFFGPGTRLTVL.